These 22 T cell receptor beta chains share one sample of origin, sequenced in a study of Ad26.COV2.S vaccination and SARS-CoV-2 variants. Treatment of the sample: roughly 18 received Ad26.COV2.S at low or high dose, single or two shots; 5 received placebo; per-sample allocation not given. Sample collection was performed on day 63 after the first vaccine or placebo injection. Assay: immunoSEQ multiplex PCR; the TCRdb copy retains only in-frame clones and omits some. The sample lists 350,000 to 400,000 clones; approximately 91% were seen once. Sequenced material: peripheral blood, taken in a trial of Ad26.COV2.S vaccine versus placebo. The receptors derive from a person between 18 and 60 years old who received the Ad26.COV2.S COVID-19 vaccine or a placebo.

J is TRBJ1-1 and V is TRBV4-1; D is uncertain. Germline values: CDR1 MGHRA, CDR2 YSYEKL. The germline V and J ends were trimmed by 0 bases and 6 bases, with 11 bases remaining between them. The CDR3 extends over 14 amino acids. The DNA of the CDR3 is TGCGCCAGCAGCCAAGATAAAGGAGGGTCTGAAGCTTTCTTT. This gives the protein CASSQDKGGSEAFF.

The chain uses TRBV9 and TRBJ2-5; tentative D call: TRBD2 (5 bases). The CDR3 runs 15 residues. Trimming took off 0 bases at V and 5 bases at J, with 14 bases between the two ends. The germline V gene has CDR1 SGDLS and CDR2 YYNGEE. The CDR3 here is CASSVAELAGETQYF. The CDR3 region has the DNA TGTGCCAGCAGCGTAGCCGAGCTAGCAGGCGAGACCCAGTACTTC.

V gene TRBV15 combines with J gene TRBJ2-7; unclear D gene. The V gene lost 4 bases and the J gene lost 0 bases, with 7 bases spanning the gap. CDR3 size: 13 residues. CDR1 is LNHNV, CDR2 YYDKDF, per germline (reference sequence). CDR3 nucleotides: TGTGCCACCAGCATGATGAGCTCCTACGAGCAGTACTTC. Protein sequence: CATSMMSSYEQYF.

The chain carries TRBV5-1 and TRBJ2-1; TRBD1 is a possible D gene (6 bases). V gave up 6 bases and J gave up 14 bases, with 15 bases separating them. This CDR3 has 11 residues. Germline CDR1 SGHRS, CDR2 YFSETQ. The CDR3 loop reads CASKGRGSEFF. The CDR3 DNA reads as TGCGCCAGCAAGGGTAGGGGGTCGGAGTTCTTC.

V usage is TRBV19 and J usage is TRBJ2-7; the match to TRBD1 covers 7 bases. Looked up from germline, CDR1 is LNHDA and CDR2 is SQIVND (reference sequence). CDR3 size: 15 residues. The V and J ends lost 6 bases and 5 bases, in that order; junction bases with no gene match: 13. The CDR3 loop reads CASRGPTGNGNEQYF. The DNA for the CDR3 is TGTGCCAGTAGGGGACCGACAGGGAATGGGAACGAGCAGTACTTC.

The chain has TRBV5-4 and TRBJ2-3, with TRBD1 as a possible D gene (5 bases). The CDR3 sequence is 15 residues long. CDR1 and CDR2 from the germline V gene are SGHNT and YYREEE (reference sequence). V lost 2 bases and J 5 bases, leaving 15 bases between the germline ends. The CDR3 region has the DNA TGTGCCAGCAGCTTCGTGCAGGGTGATCAAGATACGCAGTATTTT. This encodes CASSFVQGDQDTQYF.

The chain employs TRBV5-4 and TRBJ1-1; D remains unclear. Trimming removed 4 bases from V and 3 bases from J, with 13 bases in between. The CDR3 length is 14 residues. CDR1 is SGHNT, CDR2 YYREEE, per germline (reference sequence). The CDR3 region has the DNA TGTGCCAGCAGCCGCGGGGAGGTGGACACTGAAGCTTTCTTT. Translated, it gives CASSRGEVDTEAFF.

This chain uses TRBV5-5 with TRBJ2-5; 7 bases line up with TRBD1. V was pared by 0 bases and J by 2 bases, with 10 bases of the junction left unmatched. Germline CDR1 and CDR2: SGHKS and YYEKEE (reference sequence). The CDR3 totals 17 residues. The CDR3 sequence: CASSLDQGTVVQETQYF. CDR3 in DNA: TGTGCCAGCAGCTTGGACCAGGGGACAGTAGTTCAAGAGACCCAGTACTTC.

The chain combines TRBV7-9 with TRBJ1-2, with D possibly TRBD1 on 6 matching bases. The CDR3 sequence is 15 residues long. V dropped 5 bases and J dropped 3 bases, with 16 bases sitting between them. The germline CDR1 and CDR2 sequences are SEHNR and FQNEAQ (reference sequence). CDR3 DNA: TGTGCCAGCAGCCCCAGGCAGGGGTCTTACTATGGCTACACCTTC. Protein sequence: CASSPRQGSYYGYTF.

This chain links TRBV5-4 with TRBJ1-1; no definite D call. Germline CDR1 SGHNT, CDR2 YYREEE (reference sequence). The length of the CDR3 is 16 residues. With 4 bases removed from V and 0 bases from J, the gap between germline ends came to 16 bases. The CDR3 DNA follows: TGTGCCAGCAGCCCGGGGTCGGTTGGCGTGAACACTGAAGCTTTCTTT. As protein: CASSPGSVGVNTEAFF.

The CDR3 DNA sequence: TGTGCCAGCAGCGTAAGTAGCGGGGGGCCGTACCAAGAGACCCAGTACTTC. This codes for CASSVSSGGPYQETQYF. The chain couples TRBV9 to TRBJ2-5; TRBD2 agrees at 10 bases. The J segment lost 0 bases and the V segment lost 1 base, leaving 6 bases of the junction unmatched. Per the germline V gene, CDR1 is SGDLS and CDR2 is YYNGEE. This CDR3 has 17 amino acids.

The CDR3 DNA follows: TGTGCCAGCAGCCGGGGGGGCCGGTCCTACAATGAGCAGTTCTTC. This translates into CASSRGGRSYNEQFF. V gene TRBV7-2 combines with J gene TRBJ2-1, with 8 bases lining up with TRBD2. The germline CDR1 and CDR2 sequences are SGHTA and FQGNSA. The trim removed 5 bases at V and 1 base at J, leaving 4 bases unmatched. CDR3 length: 15 amino acids.

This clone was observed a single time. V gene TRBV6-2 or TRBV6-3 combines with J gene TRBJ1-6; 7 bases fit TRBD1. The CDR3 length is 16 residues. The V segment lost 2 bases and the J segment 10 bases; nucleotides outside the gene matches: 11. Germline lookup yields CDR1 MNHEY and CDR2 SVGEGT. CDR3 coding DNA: TGTGCCAGCAGTTACGGCTGGGGACAGTTCAGATCACCCCTCCACTTT. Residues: CASSYGWGQFRSPLHF.

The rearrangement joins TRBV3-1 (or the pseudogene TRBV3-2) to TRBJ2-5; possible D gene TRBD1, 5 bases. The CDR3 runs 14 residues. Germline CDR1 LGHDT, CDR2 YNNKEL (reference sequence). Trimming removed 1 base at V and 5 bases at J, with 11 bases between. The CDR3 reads CASSQGQGSETQYF. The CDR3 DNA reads TGTGCCAGCAGCCAAGGTCAGGGATCGGAGACCCAGTACTTC.

The CDR3 loop is CASSLVGPTDTQYF. The CDR3 coding sequence is TGTGCCAGCAGTCTAGTCGGACCCACAGATACGCAGTATTTT. The chain joins TRBV7-2 to TRBJ2-3; D is unresolved. This CDR3 has 14 residues. The V and J ends lost 6 bases and 2 bases respectively, with 12 bases between them. Germline V gene lookup returns CDR1 SGHTA and CDR2 FQGNSA. The variable domain in full, with the rest retrieved from reference TRBV7-2 and TRBJ2-3, is GAGVSQSPSNKVTEKGKDVELRCDPISGHTALYWYRQSLGQGLEFLIYFQGNSAPDKSGLPSDRFSAERTGGSVSTLTIQRTQQEDSAVYLCASSLVGPTDTQYFGPGTRLTVL.

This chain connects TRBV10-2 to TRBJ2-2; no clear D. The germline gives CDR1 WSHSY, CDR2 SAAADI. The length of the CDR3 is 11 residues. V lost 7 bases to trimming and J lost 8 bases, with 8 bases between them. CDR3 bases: TGCGCCAGCATGGTCGAGGGGGAGCTGTTTTTT. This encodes CASMVEGELFF.

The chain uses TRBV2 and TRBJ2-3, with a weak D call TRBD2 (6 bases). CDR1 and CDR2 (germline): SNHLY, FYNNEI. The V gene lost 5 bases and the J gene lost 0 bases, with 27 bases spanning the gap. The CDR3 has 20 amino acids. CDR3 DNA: TGTGCCAGCAGTTCGGGGGTTCTAGATTACGCCTTTTTTAGCACAGATACGCAGTATTTT. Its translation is CASSSGVLDYAFFSTDTQYF.

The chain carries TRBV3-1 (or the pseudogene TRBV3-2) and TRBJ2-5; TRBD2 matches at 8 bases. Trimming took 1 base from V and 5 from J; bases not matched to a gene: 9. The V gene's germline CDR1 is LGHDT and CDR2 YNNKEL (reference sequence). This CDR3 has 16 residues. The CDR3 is CASSQVPGGAFETQYF. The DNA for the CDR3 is TGTGCCAGCAGCCAAGTCCCCGGGGGGGCGTTCGAGACCCAGTACTTC.

CDR3: CASSRGTGIINEQFF. The CDR3 DNA follows: TGTGCCAGCAGCCGCGGGACAGGGATTATCAATGAGCAGTTCTTC. The chain couples TRBV7-9 to TRBJ2-1, with 9 bases that match TRBD1. CDR1 is SEHNR and CDR2 is FQNEAQ in the germline V gene (reference sequence). The CDR3 runs 15 residues. The ends lost 5 bases at V and 6 bases at J; junction bases unmatched: 8.

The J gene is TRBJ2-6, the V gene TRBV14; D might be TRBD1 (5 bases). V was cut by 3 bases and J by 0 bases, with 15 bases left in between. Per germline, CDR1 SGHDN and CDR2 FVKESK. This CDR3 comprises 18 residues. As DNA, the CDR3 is TGTGCCAGCAGCCAGGTTTGGGGCCTCTTCTCTGGGGCCAACGTCCTGACTTTC. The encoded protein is CASSQVWGLFSGANVLTF.

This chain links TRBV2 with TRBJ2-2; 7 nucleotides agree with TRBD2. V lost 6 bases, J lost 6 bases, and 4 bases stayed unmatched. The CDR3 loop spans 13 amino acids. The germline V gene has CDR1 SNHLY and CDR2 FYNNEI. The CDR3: CASRPGLAGELFF. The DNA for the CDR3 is TGTGCCAGCAGACCAGGACTAGCCGGGGAGCTGTTTTTT.

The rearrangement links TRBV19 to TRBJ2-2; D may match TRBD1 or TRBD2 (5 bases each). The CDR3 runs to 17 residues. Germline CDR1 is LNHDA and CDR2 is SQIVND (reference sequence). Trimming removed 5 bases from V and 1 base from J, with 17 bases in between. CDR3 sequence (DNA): TGTGCCAGTAGTCCAATTACCGGGACCGAGAACACCGGGGAGCTGTTTTTT. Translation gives CASSPITGTENTGELFF.